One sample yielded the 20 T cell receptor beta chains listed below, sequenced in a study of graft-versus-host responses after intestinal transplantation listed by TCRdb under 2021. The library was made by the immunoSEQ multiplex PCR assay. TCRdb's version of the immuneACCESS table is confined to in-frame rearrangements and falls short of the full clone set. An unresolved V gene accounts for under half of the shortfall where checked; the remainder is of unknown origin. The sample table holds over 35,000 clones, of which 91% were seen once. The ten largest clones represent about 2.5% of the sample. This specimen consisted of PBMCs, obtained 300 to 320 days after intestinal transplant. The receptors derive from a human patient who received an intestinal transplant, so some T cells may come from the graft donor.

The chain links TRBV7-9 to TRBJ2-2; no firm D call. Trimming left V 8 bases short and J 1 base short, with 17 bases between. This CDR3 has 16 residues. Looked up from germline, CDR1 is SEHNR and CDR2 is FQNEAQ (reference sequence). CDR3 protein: CASGPTVRGNTGELFF. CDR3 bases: TGTGCCAGCGGACCCACAGTGAGAGGGAACACCGGGGAGCTGTTTTTT. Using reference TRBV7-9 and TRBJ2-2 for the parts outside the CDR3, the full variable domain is DTGVSQNPRHKITKRGQNVTFRCDPISEHNRLYWYRQTLGQGPEFLTYFQNEAQLEKSRLLSDRFSAERPKGSFSTLEIQRTEQGDSAMYLCASGPTVRGNTGELFFGEGSRLTVL.

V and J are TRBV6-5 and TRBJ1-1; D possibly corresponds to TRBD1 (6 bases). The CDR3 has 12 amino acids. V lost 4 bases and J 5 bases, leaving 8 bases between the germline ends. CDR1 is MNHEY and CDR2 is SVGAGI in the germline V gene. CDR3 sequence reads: CASSFRGTEAFF. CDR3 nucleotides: TGTGCCAGCAGTTTCAGGGGAACTGAAGCTTTCTTT.

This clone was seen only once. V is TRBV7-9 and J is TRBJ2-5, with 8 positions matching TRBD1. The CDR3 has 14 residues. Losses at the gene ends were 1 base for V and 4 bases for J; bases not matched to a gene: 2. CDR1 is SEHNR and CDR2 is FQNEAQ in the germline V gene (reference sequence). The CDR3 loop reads CASSLETGAETQYF. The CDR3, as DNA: TGTGCCAGCAGCTTAGAGACAGGGGCAGAGACCCAGTACTTC.

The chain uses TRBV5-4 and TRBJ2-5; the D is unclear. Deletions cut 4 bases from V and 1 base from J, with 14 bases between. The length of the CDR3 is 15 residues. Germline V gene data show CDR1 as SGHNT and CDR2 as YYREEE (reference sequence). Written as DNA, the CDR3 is TGTGCCAGCAGCGCACCCTCAAGCGCCCAAGAGACCCAGTACTTC. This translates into CASSAPSSAQETQYF.

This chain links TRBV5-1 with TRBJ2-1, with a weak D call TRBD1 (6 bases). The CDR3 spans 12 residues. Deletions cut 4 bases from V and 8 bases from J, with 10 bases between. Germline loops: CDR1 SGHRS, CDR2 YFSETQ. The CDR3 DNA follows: TGCGCCAGCAGCGTACAGGGCGATGAGCAGTTCTTC. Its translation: CASSVQGDEQFF.

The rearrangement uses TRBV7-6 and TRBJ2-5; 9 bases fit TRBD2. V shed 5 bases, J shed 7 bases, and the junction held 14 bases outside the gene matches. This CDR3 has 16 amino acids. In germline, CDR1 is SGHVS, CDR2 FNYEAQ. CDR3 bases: TGTGCCAGCAGCCCTCGGGGGGGACTAGCATTGGGGACCCAGTACTTC. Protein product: CASSPRGGLALGTQYF.

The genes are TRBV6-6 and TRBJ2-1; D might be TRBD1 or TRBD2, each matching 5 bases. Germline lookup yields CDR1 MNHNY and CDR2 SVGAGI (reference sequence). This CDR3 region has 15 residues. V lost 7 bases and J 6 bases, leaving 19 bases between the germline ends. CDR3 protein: CASIIGPSGGNEQFF. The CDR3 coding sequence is TGTGCCAGCATCATCGGCCCCAGTGGGGGCAATGAGCAGTTCTTC.

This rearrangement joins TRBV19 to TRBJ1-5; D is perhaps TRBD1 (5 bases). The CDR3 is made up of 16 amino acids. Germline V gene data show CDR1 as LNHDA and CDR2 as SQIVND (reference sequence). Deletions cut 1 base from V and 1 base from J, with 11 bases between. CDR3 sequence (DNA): TGTGCCAGTAGTATAGGATTTGGGGGGAGCAATCAGCCCCAGCATTTT. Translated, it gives CASSIGFGGSNQPQHF.

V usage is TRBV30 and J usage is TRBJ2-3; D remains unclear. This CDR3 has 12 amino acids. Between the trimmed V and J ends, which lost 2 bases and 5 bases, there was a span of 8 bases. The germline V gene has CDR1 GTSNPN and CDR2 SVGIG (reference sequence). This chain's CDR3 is CAWSPQGDTQYF. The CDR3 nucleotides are TGTGCCTGGAGTCCACAAGGAGATACGCAGTATTTT.

CDR3 amino acids: CASSSPGSGRETQYF. In DNA form, the CDR3 reads TGTGCCAGCAGTTCTCCCGGTAGCGGTCGGGAGACCCAGTACTTC. V gene TRBV27 combines with J gene TRBJ2-5; D may be TRBD2 (6 bases). V lost 4 bases to trimming and J lost 5 bases, with 17 bases between them. Germline loops: CDR1 MNHEY, CDR2 SMNVEV (reference sequence). The CDR3 contains 15 residues.

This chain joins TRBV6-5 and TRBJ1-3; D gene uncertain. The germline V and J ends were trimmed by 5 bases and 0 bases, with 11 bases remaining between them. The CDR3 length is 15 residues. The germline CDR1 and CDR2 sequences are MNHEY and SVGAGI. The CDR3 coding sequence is TGTGCCAGCAGTGTAGGTTCGACCTCTGGAAACACCATATATTTT. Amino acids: CASSVGSTSGNTIYF.

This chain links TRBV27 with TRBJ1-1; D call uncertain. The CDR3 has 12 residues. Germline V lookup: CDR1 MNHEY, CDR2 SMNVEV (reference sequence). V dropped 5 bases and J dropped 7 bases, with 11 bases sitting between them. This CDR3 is CASSPPPDEAFF. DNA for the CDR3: TGTGCCAGCAGTCCCCCCCCCGATGAAGCTTTCTTT.

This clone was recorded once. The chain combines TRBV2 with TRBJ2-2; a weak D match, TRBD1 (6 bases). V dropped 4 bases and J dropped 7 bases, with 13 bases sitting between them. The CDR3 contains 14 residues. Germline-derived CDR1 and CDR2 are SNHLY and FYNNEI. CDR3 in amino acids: CASSGTRGNGELFF. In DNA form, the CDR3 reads TGTGCCAGCAGTGGGACCAGGGGCAACGGGGAGCTGTTTTTT.

The CDR3 bases are TGTGCCAGCAGCTTATCTAGCGGGGGGGGCGGGGAGCTGTTTTTT. Translating gives CASSLSSGGGGELFF. The chain couples TRBV7-2 to TRBJ2-2; 12 bases match TRBD2. V shed 2 bases and J 7 bases; nucleotides not matched to a gene: 2. CDR3 length: 15 residues. Per the germline V gene, CDR1 is SGHTA and CDR2 is FQGNSA.

The CDR3 DNA reads as TGTGCCAGCAGTTCCCCCTCACTAATCAACACCTTC. This translates into CASSSPSLINTF. V is TRBV6-5 and J is TRBJ1-2; D ambiguous. CDR3 length equals 12 residues. V was shortened by 4 bases and J by 12 bases, with 15 bases between the two germline ends. Germline assignment: CDR1 MNHEY and CDR2 SVGAGI.

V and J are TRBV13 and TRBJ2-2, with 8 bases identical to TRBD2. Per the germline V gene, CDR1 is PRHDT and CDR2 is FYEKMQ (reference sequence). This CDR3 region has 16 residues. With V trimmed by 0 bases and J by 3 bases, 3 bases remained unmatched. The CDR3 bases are TGTGCCAGCAGCTTAGGGCGGGGGGCCCACACCGGGGAGCTGTTTTTT. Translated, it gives CASSLGRGAHTGELFF.

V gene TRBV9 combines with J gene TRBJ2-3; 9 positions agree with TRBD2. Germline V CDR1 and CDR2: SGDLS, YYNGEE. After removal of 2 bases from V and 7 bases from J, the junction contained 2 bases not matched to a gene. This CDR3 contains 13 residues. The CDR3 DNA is TGTGCCAGCAGCGTTAGCGGGAGCTATACGCAGTATTTT. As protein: CASSVSGSYTQYF.

CDR3 sequence (DNA): TGCGCCAGCAGCCGACAGGAAGACTCCTACGAGCAGTACTTC. Its protein is CASSRQEDSYEQYF. The rearrangement uses TRBV5-1 and TRBJ2-7, with D perhaps matching TRBD1 (6 bases). CDR1 and CDR2 (germline): SGHRS, YFSETQ. V was clipped by 4 bases and J by 0 bases, with 11 bases between them. This CDR3 spans 14 amino acids.

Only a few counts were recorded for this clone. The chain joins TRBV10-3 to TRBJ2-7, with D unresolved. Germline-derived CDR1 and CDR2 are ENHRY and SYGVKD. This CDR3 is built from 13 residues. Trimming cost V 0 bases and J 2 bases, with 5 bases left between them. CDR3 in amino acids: CAISESAAYEQYF. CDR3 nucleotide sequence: TGTGCCATCAGTGAGTCTGCCGCCTACGAGCAGTACTTC.

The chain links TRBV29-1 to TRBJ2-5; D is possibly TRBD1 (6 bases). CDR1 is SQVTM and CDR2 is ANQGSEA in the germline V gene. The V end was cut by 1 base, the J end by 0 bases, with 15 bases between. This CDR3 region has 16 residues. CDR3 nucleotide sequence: TGCAGCGTTGAAGGGGGGCCGGAGTTTTACCAAGAGACCCAGTACTTC. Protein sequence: CSVEGGPEFYQETQYF.